Below are 24 T cell receptor beta chains sequenced from a single sample in a study of post-analysis software for immune sequencing data. Overall study findings and caveats: In patients, TRBV5-6, TRBV5-1 and TRBV20-1 belonged to about five TRBV segments found more frequently than in controls.

No antigen has been assigned to these receptors. Carried by the TCR beta cDNA libraries were unique molecular identifiers. TCRdb independently ran MiXCR on the PCR reads; one entry per CDR3 protein. The sample lists some 260,000 distinct CDR3 sequences; 36% were seen once. The sample consisted of blood. The receptors shown here come from a girl aged 5-17 years with multiple sclerosis.

This clonotype has a handful of counts. V and J are TRBV29-1 and TRBJ1-2; possibly TRBD1 for D (6 bases). V lost 3 bases to trimming and J lost 5 bases, with 13 bases between them. Germline V lookup: CDR1 SQVTM, CDR2 ANQGSEA. This CDR3 is 13 amino acids long. CDR3 coding DNA: TGCAGCGTTGACGGGGGCCTGGGGTATGGCTACACCTTC. Encoded protein: CSVDGGLGYGYTF.

A note on this clonotype: A much larger clone sits a single nucleotide away, making a read error possible. The chain links TRBV6-6 to TRBJ1-5; no clear D. Between the trimmed V and J ends, which lost 5 bases and 2 bases, there was a span of 7 bases. In germline, CDR1 is MNHNY, CDR2 SVGAGI (reference sequence). The CDR3 length is 13 residues. The CDR3 DNA reads as TGTGCCAGCAGTCGGAGGGGCAATCAGCCCCAGCATTTT. This gives the protein CASSRRGNQPQHF.

This clonotype has only a few counts. The J gene is TRBJ1-1, the V gene TRBV24-1; D is unresolved. From germline, CDR1 is KGHDR and CDR2 SFDVKD. Trimming removed 10 bases from V and 5 bases from J, with 10 bases in between. CDR3 length: 11 amino acids. CDR3 sequence: CATGVGTEAFF. DNA for the CDR3: TGTGCCACTGGTGTTGGAACTGAAGCTTTCTTT.

The rearrangement joins TRBV28 to TRBJ2-7; 7 bases agree with TRBD1. The CDR3 contains 14 residues. With 4 bases clipped from V and 1 base from J, the junction kept 4 bases outside the gene matches. The germline CDR1 and CDR2 sequences are MDHEN and SYDVKM. The CDR3: CASSYDRDSYEQYF. The CDR3 DNA reads as TGTGCCAGCAGTTACGACAGGGATTCCTACGAGCAGTACTTC.

The chain is built from TRBV12-3 or TRBV12-4 and TRBJ2-2; D unclear. The CDR3 is 12 residues long. V lost 6 bases to trimming and J lost 4 bases, with 6 bases between them. The CDR3 protein is CASRIGTGELFF. DNA for the CDR3: TGTGCCAGCAGGATAGGCACCGGGGAGCTGTTTTTT.

This clonotype occurred many times. The chain combines TRBV6-2 or TRBV6-3 with TRBJ1-4, with 7 positions matching TRBD1. The V gene's germline CDR1 is MNHEY and CDR2 SVGEGT. The CDR3 is 14 residues long. V shed 6 bases and J 7 bases; nucleotides not matched to a gene: 8. CDR3 in DNA: TGTGCCAGCAGCGTAGGGGACAGTGGTGAAAAACTGTTTTTT. This gives the protein CASSVGDSGEKLFF.

As to this clonotype: Given a much more abundant clone one base away, this may be a read error. This rearrangement joins TRBV20-1 to TRBJ2-7, with D perhaps assigned TRBD1 or TRBD2 (6 bases each). Germline assignment: CDR1 DFQATT and CDR2 SNEGSKA (reference sequence). The V end lost 4 bases, the J end lost 5 bases, and 15 bases lay between the germline ends. This CDR3 is built from 13 residues. This CDR3 is CSANPPGGDEQYF. The CDR3 nucleotides are TGCAGTGCTAACCCTCCCGGGGGCGACGAGCAGTACTTC.

This clonotype was detected many times. The rearrangement joins TRBV6-6 to TRBJ1-5, with a weak D call TRBD1 (5 bases). The germline CDR1 and CDR2 sequences are MNHNY and SVGAGI (reference sequence). The CDR3 length is 14 residues. V lost 5 bases to trimming and J lost 2 bases, with 10 bases between them. The CDR3 reads CASSEGRGNQPQHF. CDR3 DNA: TGTGCCAGCAGTGAGGGCAGGGGCAATCAGCCCCAGCATTTT.

This clonotype was counted many times. This sequence joins TRBV20-1 and TRBJ1-4, with 9 positions matching TRBD1. Germline-derived CDR1 and CDR2 are DFQATT and SNEGSKA (reference sequence). The V and J ends lost 3 bases and 7 bases, in that order; junction bases with no gene match: 9. This CDR3 is built from 15 residues. The CDR3 protein is CSASPLTGGGEKLFF. The CDR3 DNA is TGCAGTGCTAGCCCTCTAACAGGGGGCGGTGAAAAACTGTTTTTT.

Concerning this clonotype: A much larger clone sits a single nucleotide away, making a read error possible. The chain is built from TRBV3-1 and TRBJ2-5; D ambiguous. CDR1 and CDR2 from the germline V gene are LGHDT and YNNKEL (reference sequence). The CDR3 has 15 residues. DNA for the CDR3: TGTGCCAGCAGCCAAGACGTCCTCATCCAAGAGACCCTGTACTTC. Residues: CASSQDVLIQETLYF.

V usage is TRBV20-1 and J usage is TRBJ2-3; 13 bases line up with TRBD2. The CDR3 covers 14 residues. V was clipped by 7 bases and J by 7 bases; unmatched bases: 8. CDR1 is DFQATT and CDR2 is SNEGSKA in the germline V gene (reference sequence). The CDR3 sequence is CSGRTSGSVNTQYF. The CDR3 DNA reads TGCAGTGGGAGGACTAGCGGGAGTGTAAATACGCAGTATTTT.

V gene TRBV29-1 combines with J gene TRBJ1-2, with D tentatively TRBD1 (5 bases). Trimming removed 7 bases at V and 2 bases at J, with 20 bases between. Looked up from germline, CDR1 is SQVTM and CDR2 is ANQGSEA. CDR3 length equals 15 residues. CDR3 sequence reads: CSGGPRDGSNYGYTF. Here the CDR3 DNA reads TGCAGCGGGGGACCCCGGGACGGATCCAACTATGGCTACACCTTC.

This clonotype was seen at least ten times. The rearrangement links TRBV6-5 to TRBJ1-1; TRBD1 agrees at 7 bases. V lost 6 bases to trimming and J lost 1 base; unmatched junction nucleotides: 5. This CDR3 region has 14 residues. Germline CDR1 is MNHEY and CDR2 is SVGAGI. The CDR3 DNA follows: TGTGCCAGCAGAACCGGACAGGCGAACACTGAAGCTTTCTTT. It encodes CASRTGQANTEAFF.

This rearrangement joins TRBV5-1 to TRBJ1-2, with D perhaps matching TRBD1 (5 bases). Germline V gene sequence: CDR1 SGHRS, CDR2 YFSETQ. Trimming removed 0 bases from V and 8 bases from J, with 14 bases in between. The CDR3 contains 14 residues. This chain's CDR3 is CASSLARQGGGYTF. The CDR3 DNA reads TGCGCCAGCAGCTTGGCCCGCCAGGGAGGCGGCTACACCTTC.

Turning to this clonotype: A junction end diverges from the germline sequence, so it may reflect a read error. This chain uses TRBV20-1 with TRBJ2-7; D possibly corresponds to TRBD1 (6 bases). The germline V gene has CDR1 DFQATT and CDR2 SNEGSKA (reference sequence). The CDR3 loop spans 17 amino acids. The CDR3 coding sequence is TGCAGTGCTGGAGACGGAATCCGGGACATGGCTTCCTACGAGCAGTACTTC. This encodes CSAGDGIRDMASYEQYF.

This clonotype was detected ten times or more. This chain connects TRBV27 to TRBJ1-2; TRBD1 might be the D (6 bases). V lost 6 bases and J lost 3, with 11 bases in between. The CDR3 runs 13 residues. Per germline, CDR1 MNHEY and CDR2 SMNVEV (reference sequence). The CDR3 sequence: CASSLGGDYGYTF. Written as DNA, the CDR3 is TGTGCCAGCAGCTTGGGGGGCGACTATGGCTACACCTTC.

This clonotype was observed many times. The chain uses TRBV27 and TRBJ2-5, with D hard to call. Trimming removed 3 bases at V and 2 bases at J, with 13 bases between. The CDR3 is 15 residues long. CDR1 and CDR2 from the germline V gene are MNHEY and SMNVEV (reference sequence). In DNA, the CDR3 is TGTGCCAGCAGTTTTAGGTGGCAGGCTCAAGAGACCCAGTACTTC. It encodes CASSFRWQAQETQYF.

This clonotype was recorded at least ten times. The chain couples TRBV25-1 to TRBJ2-5; D ambiguous. Germline V gene lookup returns CDR1 MGHDK and CDR2 SYGVNS. V was trimmed by 5 bases and J by 5 bases, leaving 6 bases between them. CDR3 length: 11 residues. CDR3 sequence (DNA): TGTGCCAGCAGTCCCCTGGAGACCCAGTACTTC. Translated, it gives CASSPLETQYF.

The CDR3 DNA sequence: TGTGCCAGCAGTTCCCGTGGCCTAGCGGGAGGGGAGACCCAGTACTTC. Protein sequence: CASSSRGLAGGETQYF. The V gene is TRBV6-5, the J gene TRBJ2-5, with TRBD2 identical over 12 bases. Germline V gene sequence: CDR1 MNHEY, CDR2 SVGAGI. The CDR3 runs to 16 residues. V shed 4 bases and J 5 bases; nucleotides not matched to a gene: 8.

The V and J genes are TRBV20-1 and TRBJ2-1; perhaps TRBD1 as D (6 bases). V was pared by 8 bases and J by 5 bases, with 19 bases between. CDR1 DFQATT and CDR2 SNEGSKA come from the germline V gene (reference sequence). CDR3 length equals 14 residues. In DNA, the CDR3 is TGCAGTACACTTATAAGAAACAGGGACAATGAGCAGTTCTTC. It is translated as CSTLIRNRDNEQFF.

This sequence joins TRBV29-1 and TRBJ2-5; the match to TRBD1 covers 7 bases. The J call is in doubt because the DNA end fits TRBJ2-7 better. This CDR3 contains 11 residues. Germline V gives CDR1 SQVTM, CDR2 ANQGSEA. Here the CDR3 reads CSGQGAYEQYF. CDR3 DNA: TGCAGCGGTCAGGGGGCCTACGAGCAGTACTTC.

As for this clonotype: A clone one base away is much larger, so this may be a read error. The rearrangement joins TRBV20-1 to TRBJ2-1; 9 bases match TRBD1. This CDR3 contains 14 residues. The V gene's germline CDR1 is DFQATT and CDR2 SNEGSKA (reference sequence). The CDR3 protein is CRARDGTGRGEQFF. CDR3 bases: TGCAGGGCTAGAGACGGGACAGGGCGCGGTGAGCAGTTCTTC.

This clonotype was observed at least ten times. The genes are TRBV6-6 and TRBJ2-1; TRBD2 agrees at 7 bases. CDR1 is MNHNY and CDR2 is SVGAGI in the germline V gene (reference sequence). This CDR3 spans 14 amino acids. The V segment lost 2 bases and the J segment 7 bases; nucleotides outside the gene matches: 5. CDR3 nucleotides: TGTGCCAGCAGTTACCCAGCGGGGATGAATGAGCAGTTCTTC. It yields the protein CASSYPAGMNEQFF.

The rearrangement joins TRBV6-4 to TRBJ2-2; D gene uncertain. This CDR3 is 13 amino acids long. The germline V gene encodes CDR1 MRHNA and CDR2 SNTAGT. Trimming removed 6 bases from V and 0 bases from J, with 5 bases in between. The CDR3 coding sequence is TGTGCCAGCAGCGGTGCGAACACCGGGGAGCTGTTTTTT. Its protein product is CASSGANTGELFF.